This is a list of T cell receptor beta chains from one sample in a study of cytomegalovirus exposure and HLA in healthy donors. This table comes from immunoSEQ multiplex PCR, and its TCRdb copy is limited to in-frame clones, with some not included. The data hold some 130,000 clones, with around 9.7% observed a single time. Sequenced material: PBMCs. These receptors came from a man over 45 in good health and CMV-seronegative. Both conserved end residues are part of each CDR3. A D gene is named only where the DNA matches it firmly. Not every row has a clone size; where given, it reads once, few, many or a size class.

clone size: .
D gene: TRBD1
CDR3 length: 17
V gene: TRBV7-3
J gene: TRBJ2-2
CDR3 protein: CASSSGQGPTNTGELFF
CDR3 DNA: TGTGCCAGCAGCTCGGGACAGGGACCTACGAACACCGGGGAGCTGTTTTTT

clone size: many
D gene: .
CDR3 length: 14
V gene: TRBV5-6
J gene: TRBJ2-7
CDR3 protein: CASRKELASYEQYF
CDR3 DNA: TGTGCCAGCAGAAAGGAGCTAGCGTCCTACGAGCAGTACTTC

clone size: .
D gene: TRBD2
CDR3 length: 14
V gene: TRBV14
J gene: TRBJ2-4
CDR3 protein: CASSTGTMGNIQYF
CDR3 DNA: TGTGCCAGCTCTACCGGGACTATGGGAAACATTCAGTACTTC

clone size: .
D gene: TRBD1
CDR3 length: 15
V gene: TRBV6-5
J gene: TRBJ1-1
CDR3 protein: CASRTSGTGARGAFF
CDR3 DNA: TGTGCCAGCAGGACTAGTGGGACAGGGGCCCGGGGTGCTTTCTTT

clone size: few
D gene: TRBD2
CDR3 length: 15
V gene: TRBV6-5
J gene: TRBJ2-5
CDR3 protein: CASSQPQGGWKTQYF
CDR3 DNA: TGTGCCAGCAGTCAACCCCAGGGAGGGTGGAAGACCCAGTACTTC

clone size: .
D gene: .
CDR3 length: 15
V gene: TRBV27
J gene: TRBJ2-7
CDR3 protein: CASSSPGLSAYEQYF
CDR3 DNA: TGTGCCAGCAGCTCTCCAGGACTCTCCGCCTACGAGCAGTACTTC

clone size: few
D gene: .
CDR3 length: 13
V gene: TRBV6-4
J gene: TRBJ1-5
CDR3 protein: CASSEQGGQPQHF
CDR3 DNA: TGTGCCAGCAGTGAACAGGGCGGTCAGCCCCAGCATTTT

clone size: .
D gene: TRBD2
CDR3 length: 15
V gene: TRBV28
J gene: TRBJ2-7
CDR3 protein: CASSPGGSTSYEQYF
CDR3 DNA: TGTGCCAGCAGTCCGGGGGGGTCGACTTCCTACGAGCAGTACTTC

clone size: .
D gene: .
CDR3 length: 15
V gene: TRBV7-9
J gene: TRBJ2-2
CDR3 protein: CASSLQRPSTGELFF
CDR3 DNA: TGTGCCAGCAGCTTACAGAGGCCGAGCACCGGGGAGCTGTTTTTT

clone size: few
D gene: TRBD2
CDR3 length: 14
V gene: TRBV11-2
J gene: TRBJ2-7
CDR3 protein: CASSLQRGSNEQYF
CDR3 DNA: TGTGCCAGCAGCTTACAGCGGGGGAGCAACGAGCAGTACTTC

clone size: few
D gene: TRBD2
CDR3 length: 16
V gene: TRBV4-2
J gene: TRBJ2-7
CDR3 protein: CASSQTSGPSSYEQYF
CDR3 DNA: TGTGCCAGCAGCCAAACTAGCGGACCAAGCTCCTACGAGCAGTACTTC

clone size: .
D gene: .
CDR3 length: 15
V gene: TRBV6-1
J gene: TRBJ2-3
CDR3 protein: CASSDAWQGPDTQYF
CDR3 DNA: TGTGCCAGCAGTGACGCATGGCAGGGCCCAGATACGCAGTATTTT

clone size: few
D gene: .
CDR3 length: 15
V gene: TRBV11-2
J gene: TRBJ1-4
CDR3 protein: CASSDHRFTNEKLFF
CDR3 DNA: TGTGCCAGCAGCGATCACAGGTTCACTAATGAAAAACTGTTTTTT

clone size: few
D gene: .
CDR3 length: 17
V gene: TRBV28
J gene: TRBJ1-4
CDR3 protein: CASKSLWGDPTNEKLFF
CDR3 DNA: TGTGCCAGCAAATCTCTATGGGGGGACCCAACTAATGAAAAACTGTTTTTT

clone size: .
D gene: .
CDR3 length: 13
V gene: TRBV29-1
J gene: TRBJ1-5
CDR3 protein: CSAGEGLHQPQHF
CDR3 DNA: TGCAGCGCAGGGGAAGGTCTGCATCAGCCCCAGCATTTT

clone size: few
D gene: .
CDR3 length: 15
V gene: TRBV5-1
J gene: TRBJ1-5
CDR3 protein: CASSLEQGSNQPQHF
CDR3 DNA: TGCGCCAGCAGCTTGGAGCAGGGTAGCAATCAGCCCCAGCATTTT

clone size: .
D gene: .
CDR3 length: 11
V gene: TRBV20-1
J gene: TRBJ2-7
CDR3 protein: CSAKLAYEQYF
CDR3 DNA: TGCAGTGCTAAACTAGCCTACGAGCAGTACTTC

clone size: few
D gene: .
CDR3 length: 15
V gene: TRBV7-9
J gene: TRBJ1-2
CDR3 protein: CASSLAAGTNYGSTF
CDR3 DNA: TGTGCCAGCAGCTTAGCGGCCGGGACAAACTATGGCTCCACCTTC

clone size: .
D gene: .
CDR3 length: 15
V gene: TRBV29-1
J gene: TRBJ1-1
CDR3 protein: CSVGTRRRGSTEAFF
CDR3 DNA: TGCAGCGTGGGAACACGGCGGAGAGGGAGCACTGAAGCTTTCTTT

clone size: .
D gene: TRBD2
CDR3 length: 14
V gene: TRBV5-6
J gene: TRBJ2-2
CDR3 protein: CASSLLTSSIELFF
CDR3 DNA: TGTGCCAGCAGCTTGCTGACTAGCTCCATAGAGCTGTTTTTT

clone size: .
D gene: .
CDR3 length: 13
V gene: TRBV29-1
J gene: TRBJ2-2
CDR3 protein: CSGSLATTGELFF
CDR3 DNA: TGCAGCGGATCATTGGCAACCACCGGGGAGCTGTTTTTT

clone size: .
D gene: .
CDR3 length: 14
V gene: TRBV5-1
J gene: TRBJ2-5
CDR3 protein: CASSGGDTGETQYF
CDR3 DNA: TGCGCCAGCAGCGGCGGGGATACGGGGGAGACCCAGTACTTC

clone size: .
D gene: .
CDR3 length: 16
V gene: TRBV6-6
J gene: TRBJ1-5
CDR3 protein: CASSSSYPFANQPQHF
CDR3 DNA: TGTGCCAGCAGTTCCTCCTATCCATTCGCTAATCAGCCCCAGCATTTT

clone size: .
D gene: .
CDR3 length: 17
V gene: TRBV5-1
J gene: TRBJ1-1
CDR3 protein: CASSNRDTSYLNTEAFF
CDR3 DNA: TGCGCCAGCAGTAACCGGGACACCTCATATCTGAACACTGAAGCTTTCTTT

clone size: few
D gene: TRBD2
CDR3 length: 15
V gene: TRBV7-2
J gene: TRBJ2-3
CDR3 protein: CASSPRGSGSDTQYF
CDR3 DNA: TGTGCCAGCAGCCCCCGGGGTAGCGGGAGTGATACGCAGTATTTT

clone size: few
D gene: .
CDR3 length: 15
V gene: TRBV15
J gene: TRBJ2-7
CDR3 protein: CATSYDGARRYEQYF
CDR3 DNA: TGTGCCACCAGCTACGACGGCGCTAGGAGGTACGAGCAGTACTTC

clone size: few
D gene: TRBD1
CDR3 length: 16
V gene: TRBV30
J gene: TRBJ2-3
CDR3 protein: CAWSVDTTGGADTQYF
CDR3 DNA: TGTGCCTGGAGTGTAGATACGACAGGGGGCGCAGATACGCAGTATTTT

clone size: few
D gene: .
CDR3 length: 15
V gene: TRBV5-3
J gene: TRBJ1-1
CDR3 protein: CARSWGREGSPEAFF
CDR3 DNA: TGTGCCAGAAGCTGGGGCAGGGAGGGGAGTCCTGAAGCTTTCTTT

clone size: .
D gene: .
CDR3 length: 12
V gene: TRBV5-6
J gene: TRBJ2-7
CDR3 protein: CASSSLGYEQYF
CDR3 DNA: TGTGCCAGCAGCTCCCTCGGCTACGAGCAGTACTTC

clone size: .
D gene: TRBD1
CDR3 length: 13
V gene: TRBV6-1
J gene: TRBJ2-7
CDR3 protein: CASPGTGAYEQYF
CDR3 DNA: TGTGCCAGTCCCGGGACAGGGGCTTACGAGCAGTACTTC

clone size: .
D gene: TRBD1
CDR3 length: 17
V gene: TRBV30
J gene: TRBJ1-3
CDR3 protein: CAWNPDRDSFSGNTIYF
CDR3 DNA: TGTGCCTGGAATCCGGACAGGGACTCTTTCTCTGGAAACACCATATATTTT

clone size: .
D gene: TRBD1
CDR3 length: 15
V gene: TRBV5-8
J gene: TRBJ2-2
CDR3 protein: CASRPQGAGTGELFF
CDR3 DNA: TGTGCCAGCAGACCCCAGGGGGCGGGTACCGGGGAGCTGTTTTTT

clone size: few
D gene: .
CDR3 length: 15
V gene: TRBV6-4
J gene: TRBJ1-2
CDR3 protein: CASSDRPGENYGYTF
CDR3 DNA: TGTGCCAGCAGTGACCGGCCGGGGGAGAACTATGGCTACACCTTC

clone size: .
D gene: .
CDR3 length: 12
V gene: TRBV10-1
J gene: TRBJ2-5
CDR3 protein: CASSVPHEEQYF
CDR3 DNA: TGCGCCAGCAGTGTCCCCCATGAAGAGCAGTACTTC

clone size: .
D gene: .
CDR3 length: 13
V gene: TRBV11-1
J gene: TRBJ1-1
CDR3 protein: CASSLFRGSEAFF
CDR3 DNA: TGTGCCAGCAGCTTATTTAGAGGTTCTGAAGCTTTCTTT

clone size: few
D gene: TRBD2
CDR3 length: 14
V gene: TRBV19
J gene: TRBJ2-7
CDR3 protein: CASSMTSGYYEQYF
CDR3 DNA: TGTGCCAGTAGTATGACTAGCGGTTACTACGAGCAGTACTTC

clone size: .
D gene: TRBD2
CDR3 length: 13
V gene: TRBV10-2
J gene: TRBJ2-1
CDR3 protein: CASGRGSYNEQFF
CDR3 DNA: TGCGCCAGCGGGAGGGGCTCCTACAATGAGCAGTTCTTC

clone size: few
D gene: TRBD2
CDR3 length: 14
V gene: TRBV7-2
J gene: TRBJ2-1
CDR3 protein: CASSPLLRGDEQFF
CDR3 DNA: TGTGCCAGCAGCCCCCTTCTCCGGGGGGATGAGCAGTTCTTC

clone size: few
D gene: .
CDR3 length: 14
V gene: TRBV7-3
J gene: TRBJ2-2
CDR3 protein: CASSFGTNTGELFF
CDR3 DNA: TGTGCCAGCAGCTTCGGGACTAACACCGGGGAGCTGTTTTTT

clone size: .
D gene: TRBD2
CDR3 length: 15
V gene: TRBV14
J gene: TRBJ2-2
CDR3 protein: CASKSREVNTGELFF
CDR3 DNA: TGTGCCAGCAAATCGCGGGAGGTTAACACCGGGGAGCTGTTTTTT

clone size: few
D gene: TRBD1
CDR3 length: 15
V gene: TRBV10-3
J gene: TRBJ1-2
CDR3 protein: CAISEWTGGLDGYTF
CDR3 DNA: TGTGCCATCAGTGAGTGGACAGGGGGTTTGGATGGCTACACCTTC

clone size: few
D gene: TRBD2
CDR3 length: 17
V gene: TRBV2
J gene: TRBJ2-7
CDR3 protein: CASSDILLAGGRAEQYF
CDR3 DNA: TGTGCCAGCAGTGATATTTTGCTAGCGGGAGGACGGGCCGAGCAGTACTTC